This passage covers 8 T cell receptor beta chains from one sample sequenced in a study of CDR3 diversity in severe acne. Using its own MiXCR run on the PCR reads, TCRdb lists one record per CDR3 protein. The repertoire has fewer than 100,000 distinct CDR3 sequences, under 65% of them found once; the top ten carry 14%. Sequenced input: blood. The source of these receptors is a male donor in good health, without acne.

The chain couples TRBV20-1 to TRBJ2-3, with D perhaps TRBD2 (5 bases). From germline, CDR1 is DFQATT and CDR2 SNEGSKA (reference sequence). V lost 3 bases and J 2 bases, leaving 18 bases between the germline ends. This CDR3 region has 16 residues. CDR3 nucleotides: TGCAGTGCTAGGAACGATGGGGAGTTTTTCACAGATACGCAGTATTTT. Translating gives CSARNDGEFFTDTQYF.

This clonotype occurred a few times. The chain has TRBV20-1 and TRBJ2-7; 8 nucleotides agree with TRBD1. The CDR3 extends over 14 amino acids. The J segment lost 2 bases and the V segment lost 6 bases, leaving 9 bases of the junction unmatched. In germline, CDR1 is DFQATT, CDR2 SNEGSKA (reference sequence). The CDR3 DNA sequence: TGCAGTGCCATGGTATGGGGACAGGCCTACGAGCAGTACTTC. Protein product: CSAMVWGQAYEQYF.

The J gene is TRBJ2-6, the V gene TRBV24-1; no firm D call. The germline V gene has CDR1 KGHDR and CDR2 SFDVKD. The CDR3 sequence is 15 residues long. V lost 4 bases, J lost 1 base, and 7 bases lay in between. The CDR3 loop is CATSEVGSGANVLTF. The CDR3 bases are TGTGCCACCAGTGAGGTCGGTTCTGGGGCCAACGTCCTGACTTTC.

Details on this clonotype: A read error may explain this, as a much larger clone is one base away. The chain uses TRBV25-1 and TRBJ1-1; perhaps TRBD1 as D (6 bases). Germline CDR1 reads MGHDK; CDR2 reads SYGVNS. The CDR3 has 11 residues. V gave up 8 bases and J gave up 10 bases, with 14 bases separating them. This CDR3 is CASGAPDRAFF. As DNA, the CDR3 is TGTGCCAGCGGTGCGCCGGACAGAGCTTTCTTT. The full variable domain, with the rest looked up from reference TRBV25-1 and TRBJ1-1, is EADIYQTPRYLVIGTGKKITLECSQTMGHDKMYWYQQDPGMELHLIHYSYGVNSTEKGDLSSESTVSRIRTEHFPLTLESARPSHTSQYLCASGAPDRAFFGQGTRLTVV.

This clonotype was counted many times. The CDR3 here is CASSYSPGLAQETQYF. CDR3 sequence (DNA): TGTGCCAGCAGTTACTCACCGGGACTAGCCCAAGAGACCCAGTACTTC. The gene calls are TRBV6-5 and TRBJ2-5; TRBD2 aligns across 9 bases. CDR1 is MNHEY and CDR2 is SVGAGI in the germline V gene. This CDR3 has 16 residues. The V gene end was trimmed by 0 bases and the J gene end by 1 base; junction bases not matched to a gene: 3.

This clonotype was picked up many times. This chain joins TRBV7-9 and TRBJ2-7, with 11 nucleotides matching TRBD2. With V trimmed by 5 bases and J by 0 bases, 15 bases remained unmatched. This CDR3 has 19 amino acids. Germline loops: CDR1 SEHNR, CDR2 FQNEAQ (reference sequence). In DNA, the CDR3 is TGTGCCAGCAGCCTAGAACCGCGACTAGCGGGAACCAGCTCCTACGAGCAGTACTTC. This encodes CASSLEPRLAGTSSYEQYF. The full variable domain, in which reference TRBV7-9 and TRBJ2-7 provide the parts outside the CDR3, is DTGVSQNPRHKITKRGQNVTFRCDPISEHNRLYWYRQTLGQGPEFLTYFQNEAQLEKSRLLSDRFSAERPKGSFSTLEIQRTEQGDSAMYLCASSLEPRLAGTSSYEQYFGPGTRLTVT.

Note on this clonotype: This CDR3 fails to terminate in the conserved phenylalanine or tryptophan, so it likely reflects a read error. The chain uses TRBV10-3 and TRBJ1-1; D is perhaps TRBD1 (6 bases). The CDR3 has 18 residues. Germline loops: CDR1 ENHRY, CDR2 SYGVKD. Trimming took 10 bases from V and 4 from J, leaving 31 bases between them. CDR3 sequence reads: CASRGDRPQSFLGTEAFS. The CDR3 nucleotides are TGTGCCAGCAGGGGAGACAGGCCCCAATCGTTCCTAGGCACTGAAGCTTTCTCT.

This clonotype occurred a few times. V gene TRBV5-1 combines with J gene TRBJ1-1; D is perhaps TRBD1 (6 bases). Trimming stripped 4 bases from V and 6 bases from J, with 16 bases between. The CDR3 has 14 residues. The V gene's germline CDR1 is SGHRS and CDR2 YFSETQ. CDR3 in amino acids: CASSPGTTAAEAFF. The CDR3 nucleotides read TGCGCCAGCAGCCCGGGGACAACCGCTGCTGAAGCTTTCTTT.